These 16 T cell receptor beta chains originate from one sample sequenced in a study of a mutant IDH1 vaccine in newly diagnosed glioma. Sample time point: week 35, safety follow-up. In every dose of vaccine, 300 ug of mutant IDH1 20-mer peptide was given alongside topical imiquimod. Their antigens are not known. The assay was immunoSEQ multiplex PCR, and TCRdb's table has in-frame clones only and misses some. The sample has some 45,000 clones, 65% to 90% seen once; the top ten hold 4% to 5.5%. The sequencing here drew on PBMCs, taken from a glioma patient whose treatment included an IDH1 peptide vaccine. The receptors were sampled from a woman between 45 and 60 years old with glioma.

The rearrangement joins TRBV4-3 to TRBJ1-3; 9 nucleotides match TRBD1. Germline V gives CDR1 LGHNA, CDR2 YSLEER. This CDR3 has 15 amino acids. Trimming cost V 1 base and J 5 bases; bases outside gene matches: 3. CDR3 nucleotide sequence: TGCGCCAGCAGCCAAGGGGGACAGGGCAGAAACACCATATATTTT. This translates into CASSQGGQGRNTIYF.

The J gene is TRBJ1-5, the V gene TRBV19; D is undetermined. This CDR3 is built from 16 residues. The V and J ends lost 1 base and 4 bases respectively, with 14 bases between them. The germline V gene encodes CDR1 LNHDA and CDR2 SQIVND (reference sequence). The CDR3 DNA sequence: TGTGCCAGTAGTATAGCGACGCGGGCCCTAAATCAGCCCCAGCATTTT. Translation: CASSIATRALNQPQHF. The whole variable domain, remainder taken from reference TRBV19 and TRBJ1-5, is DGGITQSPKYLFRKEGQNVTLSCEQNLNHDAMYWYRQDPGQGLRLIYYSQIVNDFQKGDIAEGYSVSREKKESFPLTVTSAQKNPTAFYLCASSIATRALNQPQHFGDGTRLSIL.

V gene TRBV29-1 combines with J gene TRBJ1-5; TRBD1 agrees at 8 bases. From germline, CDR1 is SQVTM and CDR2 ANQGSEA. This CDR3 is built from 13 residues. With 4 bases clipped from V and 5 bases from J, the junction kept 4 bases outside the gene matches. The CDR3 region is CSVAAGGYQPQHF. The CDR3 DNA follows: TGCAGCGTTGCAGCAGGGGGCTATCAGCCCCAGCATTTT.

The J gene is TRBJ1-2, the V gene TRBV5-1, with TRBD1 matching over 9 bases. Germline assignment: CDR1 SGHRS and CDR2 YFSETQ. The J segment lost 6 bases and the V segment lost 0 bases, leaving 3 bases of the junction unmatched. The CDR3 consists of 14 residues. DNA of the CDR3: TGCGCCAGCAGCTTGGACAGGGGGCTGGATGGCTACACCTTC. Its protein product is CASSLDRGLDGYTF. Full variable domain (missing parts from reference TRBV5-1 and TRBJ1-2): KAGVTQTPRYLIKTRGQQVTLSCSPISGHRSVSWYQQTPGQGLQFLFEYFSETQRNKGNFPGRFSGRQFSNSRSEMNVSTLELGDSALYLCASSLDRGLDGYTFGSGTRLTVV.

This clone has a single count. V usage is TRBV15 and J usage is TRBJ1-2, with D perhaps TRBD1 (5 bases). Deletions cut 1 base from V and 4 bases from J, with 19 bases between. Germline V lookup: CDR1 LNHNV, CDR2 YYDKDF (reference sequence). CDR3 length equals 17 residues. In nucleotides, the CDR3 is TGTGCCACCAGCAGAGTGGGGCTCAGACATCGGGGCTATGGCTACACCTTC. It yields the protein CATSRVGLRHRGYGYTF.

The chain employs TRBV7-6 and TRBJ1-5; D may be TRBD1 (6 bases). CDR1 and CDR2 (germline): SGHVS, FNYEAQ. The ends were cut back, 5 bases at V and 3 bases at J, with 11 bases in the middle. This CDR3 has 14 residues. CDR3 protein: CASSTGGLNQPQHF. In nucleotides, the CDR3 is TGTGCCAGCAGCACTGGGGGCCTCAATCAGCCCCAGCATTTT.

V gene TRBV4-1 combines with J gene TRBJ1-2; D unclear. Germline lookup yields CDR1 MGHRA and CDR2 YSYEKL. The V end lost 0 bases, the J end lost 2 bases, and 16 bases lay between the germline ends. CDR3 size: 17 residues. The CDR3 coding sequence is TGCGCCAGCAGCCAAGATCTTCGGGAGTGGACGAACTATGGCTACACCTTC. It is translated as CASSQDLREWTNYGYTF.

The V and J genes are TRBV6-1 and TRBJ2-2, with 10 bases identical to TRBD1. Per germline, CDR1 MNHNS and CDR2 SASEGT. The CDR3 is made up of 14 amino acids. The V segment lost 3 bases and the J segment 6 bases; nucleotides outside the gene matches: 1. In nucleotides, the CDR3 is TGTGCCAGCAGTGAGGGGACAGGGGCCGGGGAGCTGTTTTTT. It encodes CASSEGTGAGELFF.

The chain recombines TRBV11-2 with TRBJ2-1, with no clear D. The CDR3 has 16 amino acids. The germline V gene encodes CDR1 SGHAT and CDR2 FQNNGV. V lost 1 base and J 4 bases, leaving 14 bases between the germline ends. DNA of the CDR3: TGTGCCAGCAGCTTAGTGTTGGGCTCGGGTTACAATGAGCAGTTCTTC. It codes for CASSLVLGSGYNEQFF.

This chain uses TRBV6-1 with TRBJ2-7; D gene unclear. Trimming shortened V by 3 bases and J by 3 bases, and 9 bases separated the two germline ends. The CDR3 is 13 residues long. CDR1 MNHNS and CDR2 SASEGT come from the germline V gene. The CDR3 bases are TGTGCCAGCAGTGATCGCCCGGGCTACGAGCAGTACTTC. Translating gives CASSDRPGYEQYF.

The rearrangement links TRBV27 to TRBJ2-3; the D gene is possibly TRBD2 (5 bases). The CDR3 extends over 17 amino acids. The V gene's germline CDR1 is MNHEY and CDR2 SMNVEV (reference sequence). Trimming removed 5 bases from V and 1 base from J, with 19 bases in between. CDR3 coding DNA: TGTGCCAGCAGTCCCATTCAAACCGGAGGAGGCACAGATACGCAGTATTTT. It specifies CASSPIQTGGGTDTQYF.

This rearrangement joins TRBV27 to TRBJ2-3, with D possibly TRBD2 on 6 matching bases. Looked up from germline, CDR1 is MNHEY and CDR2 is SMNVEV (reference sequence). The CDR3 is made up of 12 amino acids. V lost 10 bases to trimming and J lost 5 bases, with 13 bases between them. As DNA, the CDR3 is TGTGCCACCTTTGCCGGGGGAGATACGCAGTATTTT. Translation: CATFAGGDTQYF.

The rearrangement links TRBV27 to TRBJ1-1; no definite D call. The CDR3 is made up of 19 amino acids. V lost 6 bases, J lost 1 base, and 27 bases lay in between. Germline CDR1 reads MNHEY; CDR2 reads SMNVEV (reference sequence). As DNA, the CDR3 is TGTGCCAGCAGCCGCCAGGTTGGGGTAGGCAGACTCGAGAACACTGAAGCTTTCTTT. It yields the protein CASSRQVGVGRLENTEAFF.

This chain links TRBV12-5 with TRBJ2-1; D is unresolved. This CDR3 has 12 amino acids. V lost 0 bases and J lost 8, with 5 bases in between. The V gene's germline CDR1 is LGHNT and CDR2 FRNRAP. The CDR3 here is CASGLVVDEQFF. CDR3 bases: TGTGCTAGTGGTTTGGTAGTAGATGAGCAGTTCTTC.

The chain couples TRBV27 to TRBJ1-1; D not certain. Germline V gene sequence: CDR1 MNHEY, CDR2 SMNVEV (reference sequence). This CDR3 is built from 13 residues. V lost 2 bases and J 2 bases, leaving 6 bases between the germline ends. The CDR3 coding sequence is TGTGCCAGCAGTTTAGGCAGAAACACTGAAGCTTTCTTT. Its protein product is CASSLGRNTEAFF.

In nucleotides, the CDR3 is TGTGCCTGGAGTCCGGGACTCTCGAATGAGCAGTTCTTC. This translates into CAWSPGLSNEQFF. The chain uses TRBV30 and TRBJ2-1; weak D call: TRBD2 (6 bases). CDR1 and CDR2 (germline): GTSNPN, SVGIG (reference sequence). The CDR3 is made up of 13 amino acids. Deletions cut 2 bases from V and 7 bases from J, with 12 bases between.